This T cell receptor beta chain was obtained from a study of T cell responses to AZD1222 COVID-19 vaccine. Study-wide results and caveats: White British ancestry dominated among donors, who included more females, and clonal diversity was possibly underestimated. Baseline seropositives among AZD1222 recipients totaled only 5 to 7.

With respect to this clone: Its antigen is unidentified.

This CDR3 has 16 amino acids. V lost 4 bases and J lost 2; bases outside the gene matches: 6. Germline-derived CDR1 and CDR2 are SGDLS and YYNGEE. Profiling relied on immunoSEQ multiplex PCR, and the TCRdb table lists in-frame clones only, not all of them. Among some 280,000 clones listed, almost 95% were seen once. Sequenced material: peripheral blood, taken 28 days after the second AZD1222 dose. The rearrangement joins TRBV9 to TRBJ2-3, with TRBD2 identical over 11 bases. The receptor's source is an adult who received the AZD1222 COVID-19 vaccine. CDR3 sequence reads: CASSPRLAGYTDTQYF. In DNA form, the CDR3 reads TGTGCCAGCAGCCCCCGACTAGCGGGATACACAGATACGCAGTATTTT.